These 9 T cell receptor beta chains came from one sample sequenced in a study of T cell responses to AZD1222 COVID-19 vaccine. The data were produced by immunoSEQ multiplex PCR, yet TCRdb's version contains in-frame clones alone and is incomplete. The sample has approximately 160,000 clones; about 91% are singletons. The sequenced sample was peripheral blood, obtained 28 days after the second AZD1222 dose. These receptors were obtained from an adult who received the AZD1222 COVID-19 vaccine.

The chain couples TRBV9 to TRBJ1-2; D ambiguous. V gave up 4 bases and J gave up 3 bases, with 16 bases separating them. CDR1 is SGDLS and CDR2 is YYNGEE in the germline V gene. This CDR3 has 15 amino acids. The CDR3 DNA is TGTGCCAGCAGCCCCTCTTCCCAAAGTGACTATGGCTACACCTTC. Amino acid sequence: CASSPSSQSDYGYTF.

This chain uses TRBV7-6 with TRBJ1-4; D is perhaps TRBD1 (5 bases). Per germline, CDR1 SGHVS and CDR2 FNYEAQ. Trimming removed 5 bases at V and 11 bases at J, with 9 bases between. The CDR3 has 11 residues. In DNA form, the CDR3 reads TGTGCCAGCAGCACGGGACTTAAACTGTTTTTT. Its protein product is CASSTGLKLFF. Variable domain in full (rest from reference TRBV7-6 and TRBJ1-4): GAGVSQSPRYKVTKRGQDVALRCDPISGHVSLYWYRQALGQGPEFLTYFNYEAQQDKSGLPNDRFSAERPEGSISTLTIQRTEQRDSAMYRCASSTGLKLFFGSGTQLSVL.

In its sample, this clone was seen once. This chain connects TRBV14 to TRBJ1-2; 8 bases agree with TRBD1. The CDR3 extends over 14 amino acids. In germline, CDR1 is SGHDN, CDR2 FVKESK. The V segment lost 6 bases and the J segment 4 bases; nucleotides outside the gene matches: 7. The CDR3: CASSPRTGPYGYTF. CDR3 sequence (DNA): TGTGCCAGCAGTCCCAGGACAGGGCCCTATGGCTACACCTTC.

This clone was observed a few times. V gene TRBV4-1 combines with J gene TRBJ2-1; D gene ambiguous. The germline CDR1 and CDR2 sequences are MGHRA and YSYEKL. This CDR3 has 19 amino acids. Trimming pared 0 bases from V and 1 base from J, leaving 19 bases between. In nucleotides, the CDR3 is TGCGCCAGCAGCCAAGAGAAGGACGCTCAAATGATTTCCTACAATGAGCAGTTCTTC. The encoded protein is CASSQEKDAQMISYNEQFF.

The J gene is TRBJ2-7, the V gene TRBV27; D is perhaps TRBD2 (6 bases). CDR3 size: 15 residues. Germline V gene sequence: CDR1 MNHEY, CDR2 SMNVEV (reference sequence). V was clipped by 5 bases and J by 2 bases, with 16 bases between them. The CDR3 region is CASSPGTVDPYEQYF. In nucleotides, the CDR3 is TGTGCCAGCAGTCCCGGGACTGTCGATCCCTACGAGCAGTACTTC.

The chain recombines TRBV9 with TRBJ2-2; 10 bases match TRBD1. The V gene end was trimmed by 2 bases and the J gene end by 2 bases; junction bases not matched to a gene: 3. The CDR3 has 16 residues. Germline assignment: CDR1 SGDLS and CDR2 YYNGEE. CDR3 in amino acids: CASSVTGGINTGELFF. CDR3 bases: TGTGCCAGCAGCGTGACAGGGGGCATCAACACCGGGGAGCTGTTTTTT.

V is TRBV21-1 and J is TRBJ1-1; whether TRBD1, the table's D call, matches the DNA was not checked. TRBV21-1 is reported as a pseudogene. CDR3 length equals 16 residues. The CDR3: CASSKCRGLMNTEAFF. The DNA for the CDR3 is TGTGCCAGCAGCAAATGCAGGGGGCTCATGAACACTGAAGCTTTCTTT.

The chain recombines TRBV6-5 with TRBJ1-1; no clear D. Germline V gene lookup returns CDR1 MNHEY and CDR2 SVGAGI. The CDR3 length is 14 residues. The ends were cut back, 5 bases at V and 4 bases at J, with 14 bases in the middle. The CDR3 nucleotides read TGTGCCAGCAGTCCCCCCCACAGAAGCACTGAAGCTTTCTTT. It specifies CASSPPHRSTEAFF.

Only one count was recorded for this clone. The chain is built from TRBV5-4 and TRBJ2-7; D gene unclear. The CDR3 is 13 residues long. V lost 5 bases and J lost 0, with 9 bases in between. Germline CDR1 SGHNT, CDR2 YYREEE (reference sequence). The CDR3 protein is CASSSHSSYEQYF. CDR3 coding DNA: TGTGCCAGCAGTTCTCATAGCTCCTACGAGCAGTACTTC.